This T cell receptor (beta chain) stems from a study of blood T cell repertoires in COVID-19. Study information: Donors in the United States, Italy and Spain gave samples during acute or convalescent COVID-19. T cells, B-cell-depleted T cells, or PBMCs provided the cDNA or gDNA that served as material.

During active infection, Seattle patients enrolled and were then monitored through disease. The CDR3 has 13 amino acids. CDR1 and CDR2 (germline): SGHAT, FQNNGV. Original methodology: Using reference gene primer amplification, nucleated cell counts were estimated. Generated by immunoSEQ multiplex PCR, the TCRdb table keeps only in-frame clones and is missing some. From that table come the V and J calls and clone size; the DNA was used to work out D and trimming. The profile shows about 29,000 clones, approximately 85% of them singletons. With regard to this clone: At one end, the junction sequence differs from germline, possibly due to a read error.

The chain couples TRBV11-2 to TRBJ2-5; a weak D match, TRBD2 (7 bases). The receptor comes from a woman aged 80 or over with COVID-19, enrolled during active disease. Sample: peripheral blood. The CDR3 protein is CASSPAGGPETNF. CDR3 sequence (DNA): TGTGCCAGCAGCCCTGCCGGGGGGCCCGAAACGAACTTC. Supplemented by reference TRBV11-2 and TRBJ2-5, the full variable domain reads EAGVAQSPRYKIIEKRQSVAFWCNPISGHATLYWYQQILGQGPKLLIQFQNNGVVDDSQLPKDRFSAERLKGVDSTLKIQPAKLEDSAVYLCASSPAGGPETNFGPGTRLLVL.